One sample yielded the 27 T cell receptor beta chains listed below, sequenced in a study of blood T cell repertoires in COVID-19. The table came from immunoSEQ multiplex PCR; TCRdb's copy has only in-frame clones and leaves some out. This sample has 79,000 or so clones, with more than 75% found just once. Sample: peripheral blood. Every receptor here comes from a man between 60 and 75 years old with COVID-19, enrolled during active disease.

This sequence joins TRBV19 and TRBJ1-1; TRBD1 might be the D (6 bases). The V gene lost 3 bases and the J gene lost 3 bases, with 8 bases spanning the gap. Germline V CDR1 and CDR2: LNHDA, SQIVND (reference sequence). CDR3 length: 13 amino acids. The CDR3 spells CASSIPGDTEAFF. CDR3 bases: TGTGCCAGTAGTATCCCAGGGGACACTGAAGCTTTCTTT.

The chain is built from TRBV2 and TRBJ1-1; 10 bases align to TRBD1. Germline V gene data show CDR1 as SNHLY and CDR2 as FYNNEI. J lost 10 bases, V lost 7 bases, and 9 bases had no gene match. The CDR3 sequence is 13 residues long. CDR3 coding DNA: TGTGCCAGCACTTTCGGGACAGGGGTGGTAGCTTTCTTT. Encoded protein: CASTFGTGVVAFF.

The V and J genes are TRBV5-1 and TRBJ1-2, with D perhaps TRBD1 (5 bases). CDR3 length: 14 residues. Trimming removed 0 bases from V and 3 bases from J, with 9 bases in between. CDR1 is SGHRS, CDR2 YFSETQ, per germline. CDR3 sequence (DNA): TGCGCCAGCAGCTTGGGACAGCCAGACTATGGCTACACCTTC. This sequence encodes CASSLGQPDYGYTF.

V usage is TRBV7-9 and J usage is TRBJ1-1; a weak D match, TRBD1 (6 bases). This CDR3 is built from 14 residues. V was clipped by 8 bases and J by 4 bases, with 17 bases between them. Germline loops: CDR1 SEHNR, CDR2 FQNEAQ (reference sequence). CDR3: CASQFIEGGTEAFF. The CDR3 DNA reads as TGTGCCAGCCAATTCATAGAAGGGGGCACTGAAGCTTTCTTT.

This chain links TRBV7-9 with TRBJ1-3; no clear D gene. The CDR3 covers 15 residues. Germline CDR1 SEHNR, CDR2 FQNEAQ (reference sequence). V was shortened by 4 bases and J by 4 bases, with 14 bases between the two germline ends. The CDR3 here is CASSSTRDTGNTIYF. CDR3 DNA sequence: TGTGCCAGCAGCTCGACTCGGGATACCGGAAACACCATATATTTT.

This clone was detected only a few times. The rearrangement uses TRBV5-1 and TRBJ1-1; 10 bases fit TRBD1. The CDR3 covers 15 residues. Germline loops: CDR1 SGHRS, CDR2 YFSETQ. The V segment lost 6 bases and the J segment 4 bases; nucleotides outside the gene matches: 9. The CDR3, as DNA: TGCGCCAGCAACTCGGGACAGGGGCAGATCACTGAAGCTTTCTTT. Translated, it gives CASNSGQGQITEAFF.

The chain has TRBV5-1 and TRBJ1-1; TRBD1 might be the D (6 bases). V was clipped by 7 bases and J by 1 base, with 14 bases between them. The CDR3 totals 14 residues. CDR1 and CDR2 from the germline V gene are SGHRS and YFSETQ. Here the CDR3 DNA reads TGCGCCAGCCTCCGGGACACGACGAACACTGAAGCTTTCTTT. It yields the protein CASLRDTTNTEAFF.

This rearrangement joins TRBV3-1 (or the pseudogene TRBV3-2) to TRBJ1-6; tentative D call: TRBD1 (5 bases). V lost 4 bases, J lost 8 bases, and 12 bases lay in between. The CDR3 consists of 14 residues. The germline V gene has CDR1 LGHDT and CDR2 YNNKEL (reference sequence). In DNA form, the CDR3 reads TGTGCCAGCAGCCCGGGACTTGGGGATTCACCCCTCCACTTT. Its translation is CASSPGLGDSPLHF.

The rearrangement joins TRBV9 to TRBJ2-2, with 9 bases that match TRBD2. V dropped 0 bases and J dropped 5; count of bases not matched to a gene: 11. Germline lookup yields CDR1 SGDLS and CDR2 YYNGEE. The CDR3 runs 18 residues. The CDR3 sequence: CASSVVARAGGSTGELFF. In nucleotides, the CDR3 is TGTGCCAGCAGCGTAGTGGCGCGAGCGGGAGGAAGTACCGGGGAGCTGTTTTTT.

This chain links TRBV5-6 with TRBJ2-3; D might be TRBD2 (6 bases). Germline assignment: CDR1 SGHDT and CDR2 YYEEEE. Trimming took off 2 bases at V and 0 bases at J, with 19 bases between the two ends. The CDR3 contains 18 residues. The DNA for the CDR3 is TGTGCCAGCAGCTTTCGGGGACTGCCGTCCGCTAGCACAGATACGCAGTATTTT. Its translation: CASSFRGLPSASTDTQYF. The full variable domain, completed using reference TRBV5-6 and TRBJ2-3, is DAGVTQSPTHLIKTRGQQVTLRCSPKSGHDTVSWYQQALGQGPQFIFQYYEEEERQRGNFPDRFSGHQFPNYSSELNVNALLLGDSALYLCASSFRGLPSASTDTQYFGPGTRLTVL.

This sequence joins TRBV28 and TRBJ1-2; 11 bases line up with TRBD1. Germline CDR1 MDHEN, CDR2 SYDVKM. There are 14 residues in the CDR3. J gave up 7 bases and V 5 bases, and 6 bases lay outside the gene matches. CDR3 protein: CASSKRTGGFGYTF. CDR3 DNA sequence: TGTGCCAGCAGTAAAAGGACAGGGGGCTTTGGCTACACCTTC.

The chain employs TRBV10-3 and TRBJ1-1, with no clear D. V lost 7 bases to trimming and J lost 0 bases, with 12 bases between them. The CDR3 is made up of 14 amino acids. The germline V gene encodes CDR1 ENHRY and CDR2 SYGVKD. As DNA, the CDR3 is TGTGCCATCAACGCTGAGGATCTGAACACTGAAGCTTTCTTT. It encodes CAINAEDLNTEAFF.

The gene calls are TRBV19 and TRBJ2-1, with a possible D match to TRBD1 (6 bases). Trimming left V 4 bases short and J 6 bases short, with 19 bases between. Per germline, CDR1 LNHDA and CDR2 SQIVND (reference sequence). The CDR3 is 16 amino acids. The CDR3 protein is CASSTGGVRGVNEQFF. Here the CDR3 DNA reads TGTGCCAGTAGTACTGGGGGCGTCAGGGGTGTCAATGAGCAGTTCTTC.

The chain combines TRBV7-6 with TRBJ2-7, with 8 bases identical to TRBD1. The CDR3 is 15 amino acids. The germline gives CDR1 SGHVS, CDR2 FNYEAQ. V dropped 0 bases and J dropped 3; count of bases not matched to a gene: 4. The CDR3 here is CASSLAEGTGYEQYF. CDR3 DNA sequence: TGTGCCAGCAGCTTAGCGGAGGGGACAGGCTACGAGCAGTACTTC. Using reference TRBV7-6 and TRBJ2-7 for the parts outside the CDR3, the full variable domain is GAGVSQSPRYKVTKRGQDVALRCDPISGHVSLYWYRQALGQGPEFLTYFNYEAQQDKSGLPNDRFSAERPEGSISTLTIQRTEQRDSAMYRCASSLAEGTGYEQYFGPGTRLTVT.

The chain couples TRBV24-1 to TRBJ2-2, with 13 bases lining up with TRBD2. The CDR3 spans 18 residues. Germline CDR1 KGHDR, CDR2 SFDVKD. Trimming removed 4 bases from V and 1 base from J; junction bases left unmatched: 5. The CDR3, as DNA: TGTGCCACCAGTGACCCGGGACTAGCGGGGAAGAACACCGGGGAGCTGTTTTTT. Translated, it gives CATSDPGLAGKNTGELFF.

The V call is TRBV6-5, the J call TRBJ1-5, with a possible D match to TRBD1 (6 bases). The CDR3 extends over 13 amino acids. Between the trimmed V and J ends, which lost 6 bases and 3 bases, there was a span of 9 bases. Germline V CDR1 and CDR2: MNHEY, SVGAGI. CDR3 protein: CASRTGNNQPQHF. For the CDR3, the DNA is TGTGCCAGCAGAACAGGGAACAATCAGCCCCAGCATTTT.

V gene TRBV19 combines with J gene TRBJ2-2, with 11 bases lining up with TRBD2. CDR3 length: 19 amino acids. Germline trimming cut 4 bases from V and 1 base from J; bases unmatched to any gene: 11. The germline CDR1 and CDR2 sequences are LNHDA and SQIVND (reference sequence). CDR3 region: CASSKGVAGGPGNTGELFF. The CDR3 nucleotides read TGTGCCAGTAGTAAAGGGGTAGCGGGAGGGCCTGGGAACACCGGGGAGCTGTTTTTT. The full variable domain, in which reference TRBV19 and TRBJ2-2 provide the parts outside the CDR3, is DGGITQSPKYLFRKEGQNVTLSCEQNLNHDAMYWYRQDPGQGLRLIYYSQIVNDFQKGDIAEGYSVSREKKESFPLTVTSAQKNPTAFYLCASSKGVAGGPGNTGELFFGEGSRLTVL.

The rearrangement joins TRBV7-3 to TRBJ2-6; D not resolved. V was trimmed by 3 bases and J by 3 bases, leaving 3 bases between them. From germline, CDR1 is SGHTA and CDR2 FQGTGA. The CDR3 runs to 13 residues. CDR3 sequence reads: CASSFFGANVLTF. CDR3 nucleotide sequence: TGTGCCAGCAGCTTCTTTGGGGCCAACGTCCTGACTTTC.

The chain combines TRBV5-6 with TRBJ1-5; 9 bases map to TRBD1. V was clipped by 4 bases and J by 1 base; unmatched bases: 9. Germline V gene lookup returns CDR1 SGHDT and CDR2 YYEEEE. This CDR3 is 17 amino acids long. As DNA, the CDR3 is TGTGCCAGCAGCCCCGGACAGGGGTTTAGGAGCAATCAGCCCCAGCATTTT. This sequence encodes CASSPGQGFRSNQPQHF.

This chain uses TRBV19 with TRBJ2-2; weak D call: TRBD2 (5 bases). The CDR3 extends over 14 amino acids. CDR1 is LNHDA, CDR2 SQIVND, per germline (reference sequence). V was shortened by 9 bases and J by 3 bases, with 14 bases between the two germline ends. Here the CDR3 reads CASLKEGDTGELFF. The CDR3 DNA reads TGTGCCAGCCTTAAAGAGGGAGACACCGGGGAGCTGTTTTTT.

This chain connects TRBV5-1 to TRBJ1-3; 8 bases line up with TRBD1. V lost 4 bases, J lost 5 bases, and 11 bases stayed unmatched. The CDR3 loop spans 16 amino acids. CDR1 is SGHRS and CDR2 is YFSETQ in the germline V gene. For the CDR3, the DNA is TGCGCCAGCAGCCCAGTACTTACAGGGGGAAGAAACACCATATATTTT. Its protein product is CASSPVLTGGRNTIYF.

The genes are TRBV6-5 and TRBJ1-2, with 8 bases fitting TRBD1. J gave up 8 bases and V 4 bases, and 6 bases lay outside the gene matches. The CDR3 spans 13 residues. Germline V CDR1 and CDR2: MNHEY, SVGAGI. The DNA for the CDR3 is TGTGCCAGCAGTTTACAGGGGGTTGGGGGCTACACCTTC. It encodes CASSLQGVGGYTF.

The rearrangement joins TRBV10-3 to TRBJ1-4; a weak D match, TRBD1 (5 bases). This CDR3 has 16 residues. Germline CDR1 ENHRY, CDR2 SYGVKD. Deletions cut 3 bases from V and 6 bases from J, with 17 bases between. The CDR3 region is CAISDDMRQTYEKLFF. The CDR3, as DNA: TGTGCCATCAGTGACGATATGCGACAGACCTATGAAAAACTGTTTTTT.

This chain uses TRBV19 with TRBJ1-1, with a possible D match to TRBD1 (6 bases). Trimming removed 6 bases at V and 5 bases at J, with 16 bases between. From germline, CDR1 is LNHDA and CDR2 SQIVND (reference sequence). The CDR3 totals 14 residues. The CDR3 DNA sequence: TGTGCCAGTAGATTCGGGGGGGGGCGAACTGAAGCTTTCTTT. It codes for CASRFGGGRTEAFF. Supplemented by reference TRBV19 and TRBJ1-1, the full variable domain reads DGGITQSPKYLFRKEGQNVTLSCEQNLNHDAMYWYRQDPGQGLRLIYYSQIVNDFQKGDIAEGYSVSREKKESFPLTVTSAQKNPTAFYLCASRFGGGRTEAFFGQGTRLTVV.

V is TRBV28 and J is TRBJ2-3; the D gene is possibly TRBD1 (5 bases). Deletions cut 5 bases from V and 6 bases from J, with 9 bases between. The CDR3 has 12 residues. CDR1 and CDR2 (germline): MDHEN, SYDVKM. The CDR3 DNA reads as TGTGCCAGCAGTATTCCAGGGGATACGCAGTATTTT. This gives the protein CASSIPGDTQYF.

The chain recombines TRBV19 with TRBJ2-7, with TRBD2 as a possible D gene (5 bases). CDR1 is LNHDA and CDR2 is SQIVND in the germline V gene (reference sequence). V was clipped by 3 bases and J by 4 bases, with 13 bases between them. This CDR3 is 14 amino acids long. The CDR3 protein is CASSMAGEGYEQYF. The CDR3 bases are TGTGCCAGTAGTATGGCCGGGGAAGGGTACGAGCAGTACTTC. The complete variable domain, with remaining parts taken from reference TRBV19 and TRBJ2-7, reads DGGITQSPKYLFRKEGQNVTLSCEQNLNHDAMYWYRQDPGQGLRLIYYSQIVNDFQKGDIAEGYSVSREKKESFPLTVTSAQKNPTAFYLCASSMAGEGYEQYFGPGTRLTVT.

For the CDR3, the DNA is TGTGCCAGCAGTTGGGATCAGGACAGGGGGATCCTACTAGCCAAAAACATTCAGTACTTC. Its protein is CASSWDQDRGILLAKNIQYF. This chain connects TRBV27 to TRBJ2-4, with 10 bases that match TRBD1. Per germline, CDR1 MNHEY and CDR2 SMNVEV (reference sequence). V lost 4 bases, J lost 0 bases, and 15 bases stayed unmatched. The CDR3 runs 20 residues.